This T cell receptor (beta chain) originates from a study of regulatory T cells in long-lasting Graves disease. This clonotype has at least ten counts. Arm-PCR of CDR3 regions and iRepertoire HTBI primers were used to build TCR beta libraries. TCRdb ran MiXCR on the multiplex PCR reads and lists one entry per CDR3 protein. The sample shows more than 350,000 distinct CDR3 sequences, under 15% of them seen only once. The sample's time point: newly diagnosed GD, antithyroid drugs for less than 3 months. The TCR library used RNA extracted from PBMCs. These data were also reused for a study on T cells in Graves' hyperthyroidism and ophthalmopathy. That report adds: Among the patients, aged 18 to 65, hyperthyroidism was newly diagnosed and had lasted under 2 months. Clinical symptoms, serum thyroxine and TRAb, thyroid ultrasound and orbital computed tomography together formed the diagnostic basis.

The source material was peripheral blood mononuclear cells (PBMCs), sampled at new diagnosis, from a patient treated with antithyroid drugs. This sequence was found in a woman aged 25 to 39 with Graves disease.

CDR3 DNA: TGTGCCAGCAGCCCCGGACTAGTATACAATGAGCAGTTCTTC. This sequence encodes CASSPGLVYNEQFF. This sequence joins TRBV14 and TRBJ2-1; 7 nucleotides align to TRBD2. J was trimmed by 4 bases and V by 4 bases; bases with no gene match: 4. CDR1 is SGHDN, CDR2 FVKESK, per germline. This CDR3 comprises 14 residues.